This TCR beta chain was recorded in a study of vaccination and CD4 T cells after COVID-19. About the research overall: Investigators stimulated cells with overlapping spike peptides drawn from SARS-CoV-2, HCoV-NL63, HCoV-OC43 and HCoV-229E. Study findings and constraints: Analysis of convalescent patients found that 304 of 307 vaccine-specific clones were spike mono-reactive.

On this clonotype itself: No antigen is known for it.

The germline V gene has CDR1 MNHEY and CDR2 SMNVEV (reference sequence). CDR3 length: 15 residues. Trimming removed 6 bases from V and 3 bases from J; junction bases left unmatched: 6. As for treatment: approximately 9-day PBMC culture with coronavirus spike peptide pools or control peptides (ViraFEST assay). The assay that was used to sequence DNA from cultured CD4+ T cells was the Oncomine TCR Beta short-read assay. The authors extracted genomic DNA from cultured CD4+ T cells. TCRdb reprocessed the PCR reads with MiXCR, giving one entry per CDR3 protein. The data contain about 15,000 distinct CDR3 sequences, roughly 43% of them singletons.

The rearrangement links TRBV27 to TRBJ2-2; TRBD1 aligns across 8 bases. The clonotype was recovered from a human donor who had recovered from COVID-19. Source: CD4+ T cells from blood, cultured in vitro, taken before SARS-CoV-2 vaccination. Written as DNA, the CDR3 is TGTGCCAGCAGGAACGGACAGGGAGACACCGGGGAGCTGTTTTTT. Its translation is CASRNGQGDTGELFF.